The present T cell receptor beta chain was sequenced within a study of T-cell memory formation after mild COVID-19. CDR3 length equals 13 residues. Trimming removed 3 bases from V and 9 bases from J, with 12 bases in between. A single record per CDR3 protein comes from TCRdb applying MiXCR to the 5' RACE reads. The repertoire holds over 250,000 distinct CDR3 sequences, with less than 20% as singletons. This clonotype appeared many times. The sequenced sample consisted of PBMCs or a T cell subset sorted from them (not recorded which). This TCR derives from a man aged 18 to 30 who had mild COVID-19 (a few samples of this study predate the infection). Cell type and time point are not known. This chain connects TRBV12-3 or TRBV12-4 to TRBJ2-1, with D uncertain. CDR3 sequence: CASSFASTGEQFF. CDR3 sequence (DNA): TGTGCCAGCAGTTTCGCCTCAACGGGTGAGCAGTTCTTC.